The 12 T cell receptor beta chains below all came from one sample that was sequenced in a study of OX40 agonist ivuxolimab in advanced cancers. Libraries were prepared by immunoSEQ multiplex PCR; TCRdb keeps only in-frame clonotypes and omits some of them. The sample includes 65,000 to 70,000 clones, 80% to 85% of them seen just once. Sequencing used CD4+ or CD8+ T cells sorted from blood, obtained in a trial of the OX40 agonist ivuxolimab. These receptors were obtained from an adult with an advanced solid tumor such as melanoma, head and neck, liver or kidney cancer.

The chain couples TRBV7-2 to TRBJ2-5; no firm D call. The V gene lost 5 bases and the J gene lost 5 bases, with 12 bases spanning the gap. Germline loops: CDR1 SGHTA, CDR2 FQGNSA. The CDR3 contains 13 residues. This chain's CDR3 is CASSPRSAETQYF. CDR3 in DNA: TGTGCCAGCAGCCCCCGGAGCGCGGAGACCCAGTACTTC.

J is TRBJ2-5 and V is TRBV7-2, with TRBD2 matching over 11 bases. The germline CDR1 and CDR2 sequences are SGHTA and FQGNSA. V was clipped by 1 base and J by 6 bases; unmatched bases: 7. This CDR3 spans 16 amino acids. The DNA for the CDR3 is TGTGCCAGCAGCTTAGGAACTAGCGGGAGTGTAAAGACCCAGTACTTC. Its protein product is CASSLGTSGSVKTQYF.

This chain links TRBV7-9 with TRBJ2-1; TRBD2 is a possible D gene (5 bases). The germline gives CDR1 SEHNR, CDR2 FQNEAQ (reference sequence). The CDR3 consists of 15 residues. The ends were cut back, 0 bases at V and 3 bases at J, with 9 bases in the middle. The CDR3 sequence: CASSLAGAGYNEQFF. CDR3 coding DNA: TGTGCCAGCAGCTTAGCGGGAGCCGGCTACAATGAGCAGTTCTTC.

The CDR3 sequence: CASSPTAYNEQFF. The CDR3 DNA reads as TGTGCCAGCTCACCTACAGCGTACAATGAGCAGTTCTTC. V and J are TRBV18 and TRBJ2-1; D uncertain. The CDR3 covers 13 residues. V lost 3 bases to trimming and J lost 4 bases, with 7 bases between them. The germline V gene has CDR1 KGHSH and CDR2 LQKENI.

The chain employs TRBV7-2 and TRBJ2-1; D assignment may be TRBD1 or TRBD2 (5 bases each). Germline V CDR1 and CDR2: SGHTA, FQGNSA. CDR3 length: 15 residues. V shed 2 bases and J shed 8 bases, with 16 bases lying between them. The CDR3 region has the DNA TGTGCCAGCAGCTTATTCGGGACGCGGCGGGATGAGCAGTTCTTC. Its translation: CASSLFGTRRDEQFF.

This chain joins TRBV28 and TRBJ2-1; D is possibly TRBD1 (5 bases). Germline V gene sequence: CDR1 MDHEN, CDR2 SYDVKM. The CDR3 runs to 13 residues. Trimming pared 6 bases from V and 4 bases from J, leaving 10 bases between. The CDR3 spells CASRRQSYNEQFF. In nucleotides, the CDR3 is TGTGCCAGCAGGAGACAGTCTTACAATGAGCAGTTCTTC.

The chain recombines TRBV30 with TRBJ2-1; a weak D match, TRBD2 (5 bases). V was pared by 5 bases and J by 8 bases, with 13 bases between. The CDR3 is made up of 12 amino acids. The germline V gene has CDR1 GTSNPN and CDR2 SVGIG (reference sequence). Written as DNA, the CDR3 is TGTGCCTGGGGGGAGATGTATGATGAGCAGTTCTTC. Protein product: CAWGEMYDEQFF.

The CDR3 bases are TGTGCCAGCAGTGTGGACAGCCCAGGCCAGCCCCAGCATTTT. It translates to CASSVDSPGQPQHF. The chain links TRBV2 to TRBJ1-5; tentatively, D is TRBD1 (6 bases). The CDR3 consists of 14 residues. Germline CDR1 reads SNHLY; CDR2 reads FYNNEI. Between the trimmed V and J ends, which lost 4 bases and 7 bases, there was a span of 14 bases. The full variable domain, in which reference TRBV2 and TRBJ1-5 provide the parts outside the CDR3, is EPEVTQTPSHQVTQMGQEVILRCVPISNHLYFYWYRQILGQKVEFLVSFYNNEISEKSEIFDDQFSVERPDGSNFTLKIRSTKLEDSAMYFCASSVDSPGQPQHFGDGTRLSIL.

This chain connects TRBV2 to TRBJ1-1, with D perhaps TRBD1 (5 bases). Trimming removed 3 bases at V and 0 bases at J, with 11 bases between. The CDR3 spans 15 residues. From germline, CDR1 is SNHLY and CDR2 FYNNEI. Written as DNA, the CDR3 is TGTGCCAGCAGTGACCGGCAGGGTTTGAACACTGAAGCTTTCTTT. Translation: CASSDRQGLNTEAFF.

The chain employs TRBV2 and TRBJ2-3; the D is unclear. Trimming left V 5 bases short and J 4 bases short, with 13 bases between. The CDR3 covers 14 residues. Germline CDR1 is SNHLY and CDR2 is FYNNEI. CDR3 protein: CASSSLVWADTQYF. The CDR3 DNA follows: TGTGCCAGCAGTTCCCTAGTATGGGCAGATACGCAGTATTTT.

The chain has TRBV9 and TRBJ2-5, with TRBD1 matching over 7 bases. Trimming took 3 bases from V and 5 from J; bases not matched to a gene: 10. CDR3 size: 15 residues. Per the germline V gene, CDR1 is SGDLS and CDR2 is YYNGEE. The DNA of the CDR3 is TGTGCCAGCAGCGAGTTACAGGGGATTCTGGAGACCCAGTACTTC. Protein product: CASSELQGILETQYF. The variable domain in full, completed from reference TRBV9 and TRBJ2-5, reads DSGVTQTPKHLITATGQRVTLRCSPRSGDLSVYWYQQSLDQGLQFLIQYYNGEERAKGNILERFSAQQFPDLHSELNLSSLELGDSALYFCASSELQGILETQYFGPGTRLLVL.

This sequence joins TRBV7-9 and TRBJ2-3; D not resolved. Trimming left V 1 base short and J 12 bases short, with 14 bases between. Germline values: CDR1 SEHNR, CDR2 FQNEAQ (reference sequence). The CDR3 has 13 amino acids. The CDR3 spells CASSLVGPEFQYF. As DNA, the CDR3 is TGTGCCAGCAGCTTAGTTGGGCCAGAATTCCAGTATTTT.